This record concerns one TCR beta chain sequence. The sample holds a few counts of this clone. No cognate antigen has been identified for it. The sample holds no much larger clone one base away, and base qualities are not on file. The donors were healthy, HIV-negative adults who had no recently reported acute infections or vaccinations. Only Caucasian adults living in Nashville, Tennessee, USA were represented among the donors. For unsorted samples, tens of millions of PBMCs were counted, and genomic DNA was extracted using the QIAamp DNA Blood Mini kit. Blood was obtained by leukapheresis, after which PBMCs were separated by Ficoll-Histopaque density gradient centrifugation and cryopreserved in liquid nitrogen vapor phase. The sample comes from a study of shared clonotypes between healthy human individuals (dated by TCRdb to the early 2020s). General notes on the study: A couple of women and a few men aged 18 to 49 years were included in the cohort. Per donor, leukapheresis produced somewhere between about 0.9 and 9.5 billion PBMCs. To estimate repertoire size and how much clonotypes are shared between individuals, the study performed deep sequencing of blood TCR repertoires from about five healthy adults. Different laboratories and diverse techniques were used to prepare libraries and sequence TCR repertoires, to increase sequencing depth and limit assay-specific biases.

Using the deep immunoSEQ assay, multiplex PCR amplified TCR CDR3 regions from genomic DNA. Genomic DNA extracted from each cell subset was distributed evenly over all wells of several immunoSEQ 96-well plates, and each plate served as one replicate. For unsorted PBMC, each replicate PCR was loaded with 250 to 300 ng genomic DNA, equivalent to tens of thousands of T cell genomes. Ten immunoSEQ deep assay plates were used to sequence the unsorted PBMC genomic DNA. The purified libraries were quantified using a Qubit 3.0 fluorometer, sized with a Bioanalyzer 2100, and then quantified again using the KAPA Library Quantification kit. Every immunoSEQ 96-well plate was sequenced on a dedicated single-read 150-cycle Illumina NextSeq 550 flow cell. The published analysis was carried out like this. The immunoSEQ output contained only junctional sequences without quality scores, so filtering could not match that applied to full-length reads. To assign V/J genes and CDR3, sequences were annotated using PyIR, a Python wrapper for IgBLAST v1.9, with IMGT germline references. Reads with weak V/J assignments (E-value above 1e-6), missing CDR3, stop codons, out-of-frame junctions, or ambiguous translated residues were removed. A V3J clonotype was defined by an identical inferred V gene, J gene, and CDR3 amino acid sequence. Percentage overlap between repertoires was computed as shared unique clonotypes divided by the size of the smaller repertoire. Richness of each repertoire was evaluated using RTK rarefaction, the Chao1 estimator, and Recon v2.1 estimates of unobserved clonotypes. TCRdb re-hosts the immuneACCESS table, in-frame sequences only. Its copies lack some clones; in the studies checked, an unresolved V gene accounts for under half of them, and the cause for the rest is not known. V and J calls and clone size are those listed in that table; D and trimming were worked out from the DNA. The sample records about 480,000 clones, over 75% of which are singletons. The ten most abundant clones make up approximately 12% of the sample.

What the work shows at the level of the full study, not this receptor alone: Only blood was sampled, and tissue TCR repertoires likely differ from those in blood. Based on pairwise subsampling, the degree of clonotype sharing among donors was expected to be affected by sequencing depth. The small number of donors limited the genetic and exposure-history diversity represented.

The receptor's source is a woman aged 35 to 49 in good health. Some clones in this sample may be carry-over from other donors' samples. The sample consisted of PBMCs.

CDR3 protein: CAISAALSNQPQHF. The DNA reads as follows: TGTGCCATCAGTGCGGCACTTAGCAATCAGCCCCAGCATTTT. The rearrangement joined TRBV10-3 to TRBJ1-5; a confident D gene designation cannot be given. V is pared back by 4 bases and J by 0 bases, with 7 bases lying between the germline termini. The CDR3 spans 14 residues, from the cysteine through the phenylalanine. Kept here is only the CDR3 DNA, which spans 42 bases and is read in frame from base 1. CDR1 ENHRY and CDR2 SYGVKD were looked up in the germline V gene.